This T cell receptor (beta chain) was captured in a study of blood T cell repertoires in COVID-19. The CDR3 contains 14 residues. The germline V gene encodes CDR1 SGHRS and CDR2 YFSETQ. Trimming shortened V by 5 bases and J by 1 base, and 12 bases separated the two germline ends. Assay: immunoSEQ multiplex PCR; the TCRdb copy retains only in-frame clones and omits some. The profile shows fewer than 200,000 clones, around 83% of them singletons. The age range of participants was about 18 to 95 years, with residence in about two dozen US areas. The V call is TRBV5-1, the J call TRBJ2-5; D gene uncertain. The TCR comes from a woman aged 45-60 years in a cohort exposed to, infected with or recovered from COVID-19 (not recorded which). The sequenced sample consisted of PBMCs or T cells enriched from blood (not recorded which). CDR3: CASRLVPSQETQYF. The DNA of the CDR3 is TGCGCCAGCAGGCTAGTCCCCTCCCAAGAGACCCAGTACTTC. The variable domain in full, with the rest retrieved from reference TRBV5-1 and TRBJ2-5, is KAGVTQTPRYLIKTRGQQVTLSCSPISGHRSVSWYQQTPGQGLQFLFEYFSETQRNKGNFPGRFSGRQFSNSRSEMNVSTLELGDSALYLCASRLVPSQETQYFGPGTRLLVL.